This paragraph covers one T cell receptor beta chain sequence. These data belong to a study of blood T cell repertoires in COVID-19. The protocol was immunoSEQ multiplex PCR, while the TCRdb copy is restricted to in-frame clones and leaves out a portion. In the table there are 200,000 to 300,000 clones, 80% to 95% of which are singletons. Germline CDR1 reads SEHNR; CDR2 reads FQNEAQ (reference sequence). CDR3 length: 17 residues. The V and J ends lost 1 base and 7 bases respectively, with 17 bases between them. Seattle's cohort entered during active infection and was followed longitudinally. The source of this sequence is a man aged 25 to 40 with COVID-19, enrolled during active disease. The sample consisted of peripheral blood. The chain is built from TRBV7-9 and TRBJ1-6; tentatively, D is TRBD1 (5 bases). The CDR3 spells CASSLVFSGIENSPLHF. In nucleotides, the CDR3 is TGTGCCAGCAGCTTAGTGTTCTCAGGGATTGAAAATTCACCCCTCCACTTT.